There are many counts of the clone carrying this T cell receptor beta chain. Trimming took off 7 bases at V and 7 bases at J, with 10 bases between the two ends. Germline loops: CDR1 SNHLY, CDR2 FYNNEI. CDR3 length: 12 amino acids. Time point noted: blood at routine non-recurrence follow-up after resection. From tumor, nontumor lung or frozen PBMC, whole RNA was taken unsorted for sequencing. The data stem from a study of spatial heterogeneity in lung cancer. For the study at large: Beta-chain sequences consistently outnumbered alpha-chain sequences in detection.

A unique molecular identifier was attached to every TCR cDNA molecule. A single record per CDR3 protein comes from TCRdb applying MiXCR to the 5' RACE reads. The sample lists tens of thousands of distinct CDR3 sequences, roughly 5.5% occurring once. V is TRBV2 and J is TRBJ1-4, with no clear D. The input for sequencing was PBMCs, taken at follow-up. The TCR originated in a male donor with early-stage non-small cell lung cancer. The DNA for the CDR3 is TGTGCCAGCAATGGGATTGGTGAAAAACTGTTTTTT. It codes for CASNGIGEKLFF.